The text below deals with one T cell receptor (beta chain). Its antigen is not identified. This CDR3 is 12 amino acids long. The germline gives CDR1 MNHEY, CDR2 SVGEGT. Trimming left V 0 bases short and J 5 bases short, with 2 bases between. The sample comes from a study of T cell responses to AZD1222 COVID-19 vaccine. Overall study context: Pooled together were second doses at about 4 or about 12 weeks.

Whole-study findings and limits: Clonal diversity may have been underestimated, and the donors were mostly white British, with more females than males.

Produced via immunoSEQ multiplex PCR; TCRdb's table is partial and in-frame only. The table records approximately 140,000 clones, more than 85% of them present only once. Sequenced here: peripheral blood, sampled on day 0 of AZD1222 vaccination. The sequence derives from an adult in good health. V gene TRBV6-2 or TRBV6-3 combines with J gene TRBJ1-5; no reliable D call. CDR3 sequence reads: CASSYSDQPQHF. In DNA form, the CDR3 reads TGTGCCAGCAGTTACTCTGATCAGCCCCAGCATTTT.